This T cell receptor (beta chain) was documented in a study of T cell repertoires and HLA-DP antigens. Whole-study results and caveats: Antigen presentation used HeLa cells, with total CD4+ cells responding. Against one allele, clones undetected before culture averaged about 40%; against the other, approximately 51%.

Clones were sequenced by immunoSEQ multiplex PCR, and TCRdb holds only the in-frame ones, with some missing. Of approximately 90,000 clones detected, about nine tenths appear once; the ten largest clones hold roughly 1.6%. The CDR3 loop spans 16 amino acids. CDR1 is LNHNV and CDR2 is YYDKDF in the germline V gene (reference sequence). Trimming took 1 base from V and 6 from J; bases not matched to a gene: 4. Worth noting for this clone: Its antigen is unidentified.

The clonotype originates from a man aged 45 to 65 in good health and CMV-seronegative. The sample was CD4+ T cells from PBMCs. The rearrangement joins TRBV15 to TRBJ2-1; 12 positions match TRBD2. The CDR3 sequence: CATSRARLAGANEQFF. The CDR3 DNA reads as TGTGCCACCAGCAGAGCCCGACTAGCGGGAGCCAATGAGCAGTTCTTC.